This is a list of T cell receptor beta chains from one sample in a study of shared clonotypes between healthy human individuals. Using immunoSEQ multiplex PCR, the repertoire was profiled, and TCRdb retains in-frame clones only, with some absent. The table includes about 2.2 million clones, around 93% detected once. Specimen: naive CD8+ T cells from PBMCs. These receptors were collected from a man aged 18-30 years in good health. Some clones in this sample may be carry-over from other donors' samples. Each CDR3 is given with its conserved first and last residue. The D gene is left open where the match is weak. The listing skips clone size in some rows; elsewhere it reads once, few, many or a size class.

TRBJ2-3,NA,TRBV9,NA,TGTGCCAGCAGCGCCGGAAGATTTAGCACAGATACGCAGTATTTT,CASSAGRFSTDTQYF
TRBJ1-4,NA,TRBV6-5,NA,TGTGCCAGCCGGGGAATTTCGGCGGACGAAAAACTGTTTTTT,CASRGISADEKLFF
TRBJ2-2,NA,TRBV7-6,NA,TGTGCCAGCAGCCGCCGGGACATCGGAGGGGAGCTGTTTTTT,CASSRRDIGGELFF
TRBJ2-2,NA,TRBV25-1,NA,TGTGCCAGCTGGGGACCCGGGGGCGGGGAGCTGTTTTTT,CASWGPGGGELFF
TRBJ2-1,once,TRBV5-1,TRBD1,TGCGCCAGCAGCCACGGGACAGGTGAGCAGTTCTTC,CASSHGTGEQFF
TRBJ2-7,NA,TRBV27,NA,TGTGCCAGCAGTTTATCGCTAGCGAGAGGGGTCTACGAGCAGTACTTC,CASSLSLARGVYEQYF
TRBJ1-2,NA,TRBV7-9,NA,TGTGCCAGCAGCCCAGGACGGACGAACTATGGCTACACCTTC,CASSPGRTNYGYTF
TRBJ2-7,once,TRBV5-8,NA,TGTGCCAGCAGCTTGTTACAGGACTCCTACGAGCAGTACTTC,CASSLLQDSYEQYF
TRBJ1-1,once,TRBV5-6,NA,TGTGCCAGCAGCTTGGGGCGGCGGAACACTGAAGCTTTCTTT,CASSLGRRNTEAFF
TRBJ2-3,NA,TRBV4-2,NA,TGTGCCAGCAGCCAAGAGGAGGCTAAGTGGCAGTATTTT,CASSQEEAKWQYF
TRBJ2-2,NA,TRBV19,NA,TGTGCCAGTAGCCTACCAGGGGCATCCGGGGAGCTGTTTTTT,CASSLPGASGELFF
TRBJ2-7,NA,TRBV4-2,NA,TGTGCCAGCAGCCATGGACGGGTCTACGAGCAGTACTTC,CASSHGRVYEQYF
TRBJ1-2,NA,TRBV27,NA,TGTGCCAGCAGTTACCAGGGAACTAACTATGGCTACACCTTC,CASSYQGTNYGYTF
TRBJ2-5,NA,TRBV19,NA,TGTGCCAGTAGTATCCGAGGGGCGCGCTCAGAGACCCAGTACTTC,CASSIRGARSETQYF
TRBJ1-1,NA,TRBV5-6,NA,TGTGCCAGCAGCTTCGGCGGTAACACTGAAGCTTTCTTT,CASSFGGNTEAFF
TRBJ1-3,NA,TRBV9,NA,TGTGCCAGCAGCCTAAGACAGGAGAGCTCTGGAAACACCATATATTTT,CASSLRQESSGNTIYF
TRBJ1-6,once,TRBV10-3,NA,TGTGCCATCCGGGCAGGTTCATATCACTTCGACTTT,CAIRAGSYHFDF
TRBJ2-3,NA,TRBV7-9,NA,TGTGCCAGCAGCCTCTCCGCAGATACGCAGTATTTT,CASSLSADTQYF
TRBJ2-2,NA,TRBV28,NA,TGTGCCAGCAGATTCTTCTACACCGGGGAGCTGTTTTTT,CASRFFYTGELFF
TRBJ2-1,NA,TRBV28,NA,TGTGCCAGCAGTTTTTCGAAGCGGCCGGGAAATGAGCAGTTCTTC,CASSFSKRPGNEQFF
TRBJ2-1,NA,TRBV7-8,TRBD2,TGTGCCAGCAGCAGGGGACTAGCGGGGCTATACAATGAGCAGTTCTTC,CASSRGLAGLYNEQFF
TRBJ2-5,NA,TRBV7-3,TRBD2,TGTGCCAGCAGCTTAGGACTAGCGGCCCGAGAGACCCAGTACTTC,CASSLGLAARETQYF
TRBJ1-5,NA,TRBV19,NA,TGTGCCAGTAGTATAGACAGGGGAAGCAATCAGCCCCAGCATTTT,CASSIDRGSNQPQHF